Listed below are T cell receptor beta chains from one sample, sequenced in a study of regulatory T cells in long-lasting Graves disease. TCRdb reanalysed the multiplex PCR reads using MiXCR and keeps one entry per CDR3 protein. The sample includes some 300,000 distinct CDR3 sequences, 22% of them seen just once. This specimen was peripheral blood mononuclear cells (PBMCs), taken when the disease was refractory, from a patient treated with antithyroid drugs. Receptors were obtained from a female donor with Graves disease. CDR3s include the opening cysteine and the closing phenylalanine or tryptophan. Each record gives: D gene, V gene, J gene, clone size, CDR3 DNA, CDR3 protein. The D gene is left open where the match is weak. Clone size is stated in some rows and not others, as once, few, many or a class when expanded.

.	TRBV7-9	TRBJ2-5	.	TGTGCCAGCAGCTACGGGGGGCGGGAGACCCAGTACTTC	CASSYGGRETQYF
TRBD2	TRBV20-1	TRBJ2-1	.	TGCAGTGCCGCCGGGGACCCTTTGGCGGGAGCGCGATACAATGAGCAGTTCTTC	CSAAGDPLAGARYNEQFF
TRBD2	TRBV3-1	TRBJ2-7	.	TGTGCCAGCAGTGAGAGCGGGGATGAGCAGTACTTC	CASSESGDEQYF
TRBD2	TRBV6-1	TRBJ2-1	.	TGTGCCAGCGGTCAACCTTCCGGGACTAGCGGTATATACAATGAGCAGTTCTTC	CASGQPSGTSGIYNEQFF
TRBD1	TRBV27	TRBJ1-5	many	TGTGCCAGCAGCTTAAGAGGACAGGGGGATCAGCCCCAGCATTTT	CASSLRGQGDQPQHF
.	TRBV28	TRBJ1-1	many	TGTGCCAGCAGTTTAACTATCCCGGGGGCTCCTTTGAGCGCTTTCTTT	CASSLTIPGAPLSAFF
.	TRBV19	TRBJ1-2	few	TGTGCCAGTAAAAGCAGCCAGGGCGGCTACACCTTC	CASKSSQGGYTF
TRBD1	TRBV12-3/TRBV12-4	TRBJ1-1	many	TGTGCCAGCAGTCTCAGGGGGCAAGGTGAAGCTTTCTTT	CASSLRGQGEAFF
.	TRBV13	TRBJ2-5	.	TGTGCCAGCAGCCTGGGTCAGGGGCGGTCGTGGGAGACCCAGTACTTC	CASSLGQGRSWETQYF
TRBD2	TRBV12-3/TRBV12-4	TRBJ2-7	many	TGTGCCAGCAGTTTGGGCCTAGCGGAAACCTACGAGCAGTACTTC	CASSLGLAETYEQYF
.	TRBV6-5	TRBJ1-1	few	TGTGCCAGCAGTTACTCGAGAGCCACTGAAGCTTTCTTT	CASSYSRATEAFF
.	TRBV14	TRBJ2-7	many	TGTGCCAGCAGCCCTTACGATCTAAATAGGGGTTACGAGCAGTACTTC	CASSPYDLNRGYEQYF
.	TRBV7-2	TRBJ1-6	many	TGTGCCAGCAGCTTAATATCCCCCGGGTTCCCCTATAATTCACCCCTCCACTTT	CASSLISPGFPYNSPLHF
TRBD2	TRBV20-1	TRBJ2-7	few	TGCAGTGCTAGAGTCCTCCAGCGGGAGTCAGGTTACGAGCAGTACTTC	CSARVLQRESGYEQYF
.	TRBV19	TRBJ2-7	few	TGTGCCAGTAACCGAGGGATCGCCTACGAGCAGTACTTC	CASNRGIAYEQYF
TRBD2	TRBV9	TRBJ2-7	.	TGTGCCAGCAGTAAGGAAGTGGGACTAGTGGGTCTGATTCGGGCCGAGCAGTACTTC	CASSKEVGLVGLIRAEQYF
TRBD1	TRBV12-3/TRBV12-4	TRBJ2-7	.	TGTGCCAGCAGTTTAGGGGACAGGGGGCCTGGGGGCTACGAGCAGTACTTC	CASSLGDRGPGGYEQYF
TRBD1	TRBV14	TRBJ2-7	.	TGTGCCAGCAGCCAAGCCGGGACAGGGGAAAGCTCCTACGAGCAGTACTTC	CASSQAGTGESSYEQYF
.	TRBV29-1	TRBJ1-3	.	TGCAGCGTTGGCCACTCCTCTGGAAACACCATATATTTT	CSVGHSSGNTIYF
.	TRBV27	TRBJ1-5	many	TGTGCCAGCAGACCGGTGGGGGGAAATCAGCCCCAGCATTTT	CASRPVGGNQPQHF
.	TRBV20-1	TRBJ1-1	many	TGCAGTGCCACCGGGACACCTACTGAAGCTTTCTTT	CSATGTPTEAFF
TRBD1	TRBV7-9	TRBJ2-7	.	TGTGCCAGCAGCTTAGGACAGGGGGCTTTGGAGCAGTACTTC	CASSLGQGALEQYF
.	TRBV7-9	TRBJ2-7	.	TGTGCCAGCAGCTTAGCGGCAGGGCCCCACGAGCAGTACTTC	CASSLAAGPHEQYF
.	TRBV25-1	TRBJ2-3	.	TGTGCCAGCAGTGAGGGGGGTTGGAGCACAGATACGCAGTATTTT	CASSEGGWSTDTQYF
.	TRBV9	TRBJ2-7	few	TGTGCCAGCAGCCAAGATTTGGGCGGCTCCTCCTACGAGCAGTACTTC	CASSQDLGGSSYEQYF
TRBD2	TRBV20-1	TRBJ2-5	.	TGCAGTGCTAGGAGACTAGCGCCCCAAGAGACCCAGTACTTC	CSARRLAPQETQYF
.	TRBV4-1	TRBJ2-2	.	TGCGCCAGCAGCCAAGACAGGACCCTCACCGGGGAGCTGTTTTTT	CASSQDRTLTGELFF
TRBD1	TRBV11-2	TRBJ2-7	many	TGTGCCAGCAGCGCTCCTGGACAGGGCCTTTACGAGCAGTACTTC	CASSAPGQGLYEQYF
.	TRBV5-1	TRBJ2-6	few	TGCGCCAGCAGTATCCCCGGTGACTCTGGGGCCAACGTCCTGACTTTC	CASSIPGDSGANVLTF
.	TRBV7-2	TRBJ2-7	few	TGTGCCAGCAGCTTAGGGCCAATCCGCGAGCAGTACTTC	CASSLGPIREQYF
.	TRBV28	TRBJ1-3	few	TGTGCCAGCAGTCAAGCAGGCGAAGACGTCGGAAACACCATATATTTT	CASSQAGEDVGNTIYF
TRBD1	TRBV9	TRBJ2-7	few	TGTGCCAGCAGCGATGGGACAGGGACATCCTACGAGCAGTACTTC	CASSDGTGTSYEQYF
TRBD2	TRBV11-2	TRBJ2-7	few	TGTGCCAGCAGCTTAAGCCTAGCGGGAGACGAGCAGTACTTC	CASSLSLAGDEQYF
.	TRBV28	TRBJ2-2	few	TGTGCCAGCAGGGTATCTACCGGGGAGCTGTTTTTT	CASRVSTGELFF
.	TRBV6-1	TRBJ1-2	.	TGTGCCAGCAGTACACAGGAAGGGTATGGCTACACCTTC	CASSTQEGYGYTF
.	TRBV7-2	TRBJ2-5	many	TGTGCCAGCAGCTTAGTTTTTGCCAGGGGAGGGGAGACCCAGTACTTC	CASSLVFARGGETQYF
.	TRBV2	TRBJ2-5	many	TGTGCCAGCAGTGTTGTTTCGGGAGAAGAGACCCAGTACTTC	CASSVVSGEETQYF
.	TRBV29-1	TRBJ1-1	many	TGCAGCGGGAGGGGATGGAACACTGAAGCTTTCTTT	CSGRGWNTEAFF
.	TRBV11-1	TRBJ2-7	many	TGTGCCAGCAGCTTAAATTGGGGTGACGAGCAGTACTTC	CASSLNWGDEQYF
TRBD2	TRBV7-2	TRBJ2-7	.	TGTGCCAGCAGCTTAGCGGTAACTGGACTAGCGGGAGTTTACGAGCAGTACTTC	CASSLAVTGLAGVYEQYF
TRBD1	TRBV7-9	TRBJ2-5	many	TGTGCCAGCAGCTCCCGGGACAGGGGAGAGACCCAGTACTTC	CASSSRDRGETQYF
TRBD2	TRBV6-1	TRBJ2-5	.	TGTGCCAGCACTAGCGGGGACATAGAGACCCAGTACTTC	CASTSGDIETQYF
TRBD1	TRBV25-1	TRBJ1-5	few	TGTGCCAGCAGTCGGACAGGCACTCAGCCCCAGCATTTT	CASSRTGTQPQHF
.	TRBV29-1	TRBJ1-2	.	TGCAGCGTTGTTGAGGCGAACTATGGCTACACCTTC	CSVVEANYGYTF
.	TRBV9	TRBJ1-6	few	TGTGCCAGCAGCGTGTCCGGGATTGGGGATTCACCCCTCCACTTT	CASSVSGIGDSPLHF
.	TRBV6-2/TRBV6-3	TRBJ1-5	.	TGTGCCAGCAGCTTTAGTTATAGCAATCAGCCCCAGCATTTT	CASSFSYSNQPQHF
.	TRBV6-5	TRBJ2-4	many	TGTGCCAGCAGTTACGCGGGAGCCAAAAACATTCAGTACTTC	CASSYAGAKNIQYF
.	TRBV9	TRBJ2-4	many	TGTGCCAGCAGTCAGGGAAACATTCAGTACTTC	CASSQGNIQYF
TRBD2	TRBV7-8	TRBJ2-2	.	TGTGCCAGCAGCTTCGGGACTAGCGGGAACACCGGGGAGCTGTTTTTT	CASSFGTSGNTGELFF
.	TRBV2	TRBJ1-4	many	TGTGCCAGCAGGAAAATGGGCCCGTTGGGTGAAAAACTGTTTTTT	CASRKMGPLGEKLFF
.	TRBV2	TRBJ2-2	many	TGTGCCAGCAGAGTACAAGACACCGGGGAGCTGTTTTTT	CASRVQDTGELFF
.	TRBV7-8	TRBJ1-5	many	TGTGCCAGCAGCTCGACACCTAGGAATCAGCCCCAGCATTTT	CASSSTPRNQPQHF
TRBD1	TRBV20-1	TRBJ1-1	many	TGCAGTGCTAGGGACAGGTTTGAGGCTTTCTTT	CSARDRFEAFF
TRBD1	TRBV30	TRBJ1-5	many	TGTGCCTGGGGGACAGGGGGTGATCAGCCCCAGCATTTT	CAWGTGGDQPQHF
.	TRBV2	TRBJ2-2	many	TGTGCCAGCAGTTTGGGGGGGCCCGGGGAGCTGTTTTTT	CASSLGGPGELFF
TRBD1	TRBV27	TRBJ1-4	many	TGTGCCAGCAGTTTAGGACAGGCTAATGAAAAACTGTTTTTT	CASSLGQANEKLFF
TRBD1	TRBV6-1	TRBJ1-1	many	TGTGCCAGCACTACCGGGACAGGGGATTCGGCTTTCTTT	CASTTGTGDSAFF